Following are 29 T cell receptor beta chains from one sample sequenced in a study of T-cell memory formation after mild COVID-19. MiXCR was run by TCRdb on the 5' RACE reads, yielding one entry per CDR3 protein. The sample has roughly 150,000 distinct CDR3 sequences, 13% to 15% seen once. Sequenced sample: PBMCs or a T cell subset sorted from them (not recorded which). All receptors derive from an adult woman who had mild COVID-19 (a few samples of this study predate the infection). Cell type and time point are not known.

This chain uses TRBV3-1 with TRBJ2-3, with a weak D call TRBD2 (7 bases). The germline CDR1 and CDR2 sequences are LGHDT and YNNKEL (reference sequence). With 3 bases removed from V and 9 bases from J, the gap between germline ends came to 13 bases. CDR3 length equals 13 residues. The CDR3 DNA sequence: TGTGCCAGCAGCCATGGGGGGGGGACAACGCAGTATTTT. Protein product: CASSHGGGTTQYF.

This clonotype was seen more than once but under ten times. The V and J genes are TRBV19 and TRBJ2-4; 8 nucleotides match TRBD2. The germline gives CDR1 LNHDA, CDR2 SQIVND (reference sequence). The CDR3 is made up of 11 amino acids. Germline trimming cut 6 bases from V and 11 bases from J; bases unmatched to any gene: 3. CDR3 bases: TGTGCCAGTAGGCTCGGGGGGGTTCAGTACTTC. Encoded protein: CASRLGGVQYF.

V usage is TRBV7-3 and J usage is TRBJ1-1; 7 bases match TRBD1. With V trimmed by 2 bases and J by 5 bases, 2 bases remained unmatched. CDR1 is SGHTA and CDR2 is FQGTGA in the germline V gene. This CDR3 has 13 amino acids. CDR3 sequence (DNA): TGTGCCAGCAGCTTAGGGACAGCTACTGAAGCTTTCTTT. This encodes CASSLGTATEAFF.

This clonotype has a handful of counts. J is TRBJ2-5 and V is TRBV20-1, with 12 bases identical to TRBD2. The CDR3 runs to 16 residues. Germline V CDR1 and CDR2: DFQATT, SNEGSKA (reference sequence). The V segment lost 2 bases and the J segment 4 bases; nucleotides outside the gene matches: 8. In nucleotides, the CDR3 is TGCAGTGCTAGACGACTAGCGGGAGTAGGGGCAGAGACCCAGTACTTC. It codes for CSARRLAGVGAETQYF.

The chain links TRBV7-9 to TRBJ1-1; D is ambiguous. V was clipped by 1 base and J by 6 bases, with 9 bases between them. CDR1 is SEHNR, CDR2 FQNEAQ, per germline (reference sequence). The CDR3 sequence is 13 residues long. Here the CDR3 DNA reads TGTGCCAGCAGCTTAGACTACAGTCCTGAAGCTTTCTTT. Translating it yields CASSLDYSPEAFF. The whole variable domain, filled in from reference TRBV7-9 and TRBJ1-1, reads DTGVSQNPRHKITKRGQNVTFRCDPISEHNRLYWYRQTLGQGPEFLTYFQNEAQLEKSRLLSDRFSAERPKGSFSTLEIQRTEQGDSAMYLCASSLDYSPEAFFGQGTRLTVV.

The chain couples TRBV12-3 or TRBV12-4 to TRBJ2-2; 8 bases map to TRBD1. Germline trimming cut 10 bases from V and 8 bases from J; bases unmatched to any gene: 15. This CDR3 region has 15 residues. The CDR3 sequence is CATQGQASIGGELFF. For the CDR3, the DNA is TGTGCCACCCAGGGACAGGCCTCCATCGGGGGGGAGCTGTTTTTT.

The chain links TRBV29-1 to TRBJ1-4; 7 bases are shared with TRBD1. J gave up 4 bases and V 6 bases, and 5 bases lay outside the gene matches. Germline V CDR1 and CDR2: SQVTM, ANQGSEA. The CDR3 covers 13 residues. The CDR3 DNA is TGCAGCGTAACAGGGGCCAATAATGAAAAACTGTTTTTT. Residues: CSVTGANNEKLFF.

This clonotype was found a few times. The chain has TRBV19 and TRBJ1-4; 11 bases are a match to TRBD1. J lost 6 bases, V lost 5 bases, and 8 bases had no gene match. From germline, CDR1 is LNHDA and CDR2 SQIVND (reference sequence). The CDR3 spans 16 residues. CDR3 protein: CASSPRDRGIHEKLFF. In DNA, the CDR3 is TGTGCCAGTAGTCCCCGGGACAGGGGGATACATGAAAAACTGTTTTTT.

A few counts support this clonotype. The chain recombines TRBV12-3 or TRBV12-4 with TRBJ1-1; 7 nucleotides line up with TRBD1. The trim removed 2 bases at V and 3 bases at J, leaving 3 bases unmatched. The CDR3 is 14 residues long. CDR3: CASSLWQGDTEAFF. DNA for the CDR3: TGTGCCAGCAGTTTATGGCAGGGGGACACTGAAGCTTTCTTT.

This chain connects TRBV7-8 to TRBJ2-3, with 9 positions matching TRBD1. CDR1 SGHVS and CDR2 FQNEAQ come from the germline V gene. This CDR3 spans 15 amino acids. V trimming: 1 base; J trimming: 8 bases; junction bases outside the gene matches: 7. CDR3 coding DNA: TGTGCCAGCAGCTTAGTGGAACAGGGGGCCGGTACGCAGTATTTT. Translated: CASSLVEQGAGTQYF.

This clonotype showed up just a few times. The rearrangement joins TRBV20-1 to TRBJ2-7, with D perhaps TRBD2 (5 bases). This CDR3 is 13 amino acids long. Germline assignment: CDR1 DFQATT and CDR2 SNEGSKA (reference sequence). The ends were cut back, 4 bases at V and 0 bases at J, with 10 bases in the middle. The CDR3 DNA sequence: TGCAGTGCTAAACGGGGAAGCTCCTACGAGCAGTACTTC. This gives the protein CSAKRGSSYEQYF.

The chain is built from TRBV15 and TRBJ2-5, with D uncertain. Germline CDR1 reads LNHNV; CDR2 reads YYDKDF (reference sequence). Trimming took off 0 bases at V and 4 bases at J, with 15 bases between the two ends. There are 16 residues in the CDR3. In DNA, the CDR3 is TGTGCCACCAGCAGAGATTACGGGTTCGACATAGAGACCCAGTACTTC. Its translation is CATSRDYGFDIETQYF.

This clonotype was observed a few times. The junction shows a germline mismatch at one end, possibly a read error. The gene calls are TRBV3-1 and TRBJ2-5; D is perhaps TRBD1 or TRBD2 (6 bases each). Germline V gives CDR1 LGHDT, CDR2 YNNKEL (reference sequence). The CDR3 has 14 residues. In nucleotides, the CDR3 is TGTGCCAGCAGGCAAGGGGGGCCCCCAGAGACCCAGTACTTC. Its protein product is CASRQGGPPETQYF.

In this sample, this clonotype turned up a few times. The rearrangement joins TRBV19 to TRBJ2-3; 9 nucleotides match TRBD2. Trimming removed 5 bases from V and 3 bases from J; junction bases left unmatched: 6. Per the germline V gene, CDR1 is LNHDA and CDR2 is SQIVND (reference sequence). The CDR3 spans 15 residues. CDR3 sequence reads: CASSLREGWTDTQYF. CDR3 DNA sequence: TGTGCCAGTAGTTTGCGGGAGGGGTGGACAGATACGCAGTATTTT.

This clonotype has ten or more counts. This chain uses TRBV7-6 with TRBJ2-2; D not certain. The V and J ends lost 5 bases and 0 bases respectively, with 4 bases between them. Germline V gene lookup returns CDR1 SGHVS and CDR2 FNYEAQ. This CDR3 is built from 13 residues. The CDR3 bases are TGTGCCAGCAGCCCCTCGAACACCGGGGAGCTGTTTTTT. This translates into CASSPSNTGELFF.

The rearrangement uses TRBV20-1 and TRBJ2-7, with D perhaps matching TRBD1 (5 bases). V was trimmed by 6 bases and J by 5 bases, leaving 17 bases between them. The CDR3 runs to 13 residues. Germline lookup yields CDR1 DFQATT and CDR2 SNEGSKA (reference sequence). In DNA form, the CDR3 reads TGCAGTGCAAAGACAGTGGGTAGAAACGAGCAGTACTTC. Its translation is CSAKTVGRNEQYF.

The V and J genes are TRBV6-6 and TRBJ1-1, with D unresolved. The CDR3 length is 14 residues. CDR1 and CDR2 (germline): MNHNY, SVGAGI (reference sequence). Trimming took 4 bases from V and 2 from J, leaving 11 bases between them. The CDR3 spells CASSFAAGNTEAFF. The CDR3 DNA reads as TGTGCCAGCAGTTTTGCAGCGGGTAACACTGAAGCTTTCTTT.

V is TRBV5-5 and J is TRBJ2-1; 8 bases line up with TRBD1. CDR3 length: 15 amino acids. With V trimmed by 4 bases and J by 4 bases, 7 bases remained unmatched. Germline V gene sequence: CDR1 SGHKS, CDR2 YYEKEE (reference sequence). As DNA, the CDR3 is TGTGCCAGCAGCCCCGGACAGGGTGTATACAATGAGCAGTTCTTC. Its protein product is CASSPGQGVYNEQFF.

The chain links TRBV7-9 to TRBJ2-1; D is ambiguous. Germline-derived CDR1 and CDR2 are SEHNR and FQNEAQ (reference sequence). The CDR3 is made up of 12 amino acids. V lost 2 bases and J lost 8, with 7 bases in between. The CDR3 sequence is CASSLIQDEQFF. CDR3 in DNA: TGTGCCAGCAGCTTAATCCAGGATGAGCAGTTCTTC.

The chain joins TRBV7-9 to TRBJ1-6; 11 nucleotides match TRBD1. The V gene's germline CDR1 is SEHNR and CDR2 FQNEAQ (reference sequence). This CDR3 spans 16 amino acids. The V segment lost 1 base and the J segment 8 bases; nucleotides outside the gene matches: 4. Here the CDR3 reads CASSLGPGQGDSPLHF. The CDR3 coding sequence is TGTGCCAGCAGCTTAGGACCGGGACAGGGGGATTCACCCCTCCACTTT.

The rearrangement links TRBV18 to TRBJ1-1, with TRBD1 identical over 7 bases. Unmatched junction bases numbered 13, after V lost 2 bases and J lost 4 bases. The CDR3 covers 17 residues. Germline values: CDR1 KGHSH, CDR2 LQKENI. CDR3 residues: CASSPNTFEGALTEAFF. DNA for the CDR3: TGTGCCAGCTCACCAAACACATTCGAGGGGGCTCTCACTGAAGCTTTCTTT.

This clonotype has only a few counts. The chain uses TRBV20-1 and TRBJ2-3; D not resolved. V was trimmed by 4 bases and J by 2 bases, leaving 7 bases between them. The CDR3 length is 12 residues. In germline, CDR1 is DFQATT, CDR2 SNEGSKA (reference sequence). The CDR3 reads CSAIIDTDTQYF. The CDR3 DNA follows: TGCAGTGCTATTATCGACACAGATACGCAGTATTTT.

This chain connects TRBV6-2 or TRBV6-3 to TRBJ1-5; weak D call: TRBD1 (5 bases). Germline CDR1 is MNHEY and CDR2 is SVGEGT. V lost 6 bases to trimming and J lost 7 bases, with 19 bases between them. The CDR3 consists of 15 residues. The CDR3 nucleotides read TGTGCCAGCAGGGCCGGGGCTCCCTTCCGACAGCCCCAGCATTTT. Protein product: CASRAGAPFRQPQHF.

The chain links TRBV12-3 or TRBV12-4 to TRBJ2-7, with 9 bases that match TRBD1. V dropped 6 bases and J dropped 6; count of bases not matched to a gene: 9. This CDR3 has 14 residues. The CDR3 reads CASSPGTGQGEQYF. The CDR3 DNA follows: TGTGCCAGCAGCCCGGGGACAGGGCAGGGCGAGCAGTACTTC.

This clonotype showed up just a few times. The rearrangement joins TRBV2 to TRBJ1-1; D unresolved. Trimming left V 2 bases short and J 1 base short, with 5 bases between. CDR1 and CDR2 (germline): SNHLY, FYNNEI. The CDR3 spans 13 residues. The CDR3 DNA reads as TGTGCCAGCAGTGAACTGGAGAACACTGAAGCTTTCTTT. This translates into CASSELENTEAFF.

This chain uses TRBV9 with TRBJ2-7; 8 nucleotides line up with TRBD1. Germline V gene sequence: CDR1 SGDLS, CDR2 YYNGEE. This CDR3 region has 14 residues. The V gene end was trimmed by 4 bases and the J gene end by 5 bases; junction bases not matched to a gene: 8. The chain's CDR3 is CASSPFGTGDEQYF. In nucleotides, the CDR3 is TGTGCCAGCAGCCCGTTCGGGACAGGAGACGAGCAGTACTTC. Full variable domain (rest looked up from reference TRBV9 and TRBJ2-7): DSGVTQTPKHLITATGQRVTLRCSPRSGDLSVYWYQQSLDQGLQFLIQYYNGEERAKGNILERFSAQQFPDLHSELNLSSLELGDSALYFCASSPFGTGDEQYFGPGTRLTVT.

This clonotype was seen only a few times. The chain recombines TRBV5-4 with TRBJ2-7; D possibly corresponds to TRBD1 (6 bases). The CDR3 is 15 amino acids. The V end lost 2 bases, the J end lost 0 bases, and 12 bases lay between the germline ends. The germline CDR1 and CDR2 sequences are SGHNT and YYREEE (reference sequence). The DNA of the CDR3 is TGTGCCAGCAGCTTCGGACAGCAATTCTCCTACGAGCAGTACTTC. Translation gives CASSFGQQFSYEQYF.

The rearrangement joins TRBV2 to TRBJ2-2; D is uncertain. Germline V gives CDR1 SNHLY, CDR2 FYNNEI. Trimming pared 1 base from V and 0 bases from J, leaving 6 bases between. There are 15 residues in the CDR3. For the CDR3, the DNA is TGTGCCAGCAGTGAAGACAGCCCGAACACCGGGGAGCTGTTTTTT. The encoded protein is CASSEDSPNTGELFF.

This clonotype was seen a handful of times. The V gene is TRBV4-1, the J gene TRBJ2-5; 11 bases fit TRBD2. Trimming at V came to 3 bases and at J to 2 bases, leaving 5 bases not matched to a gene. Germline CDR1 and CDR2: MGHRA and YSYEKL. The CDR3 is 16 residues long. The CDR3 DNA is TGCGCCAGCAGCCAGTTCTCTAGCGGGGGGCAAGAGACCCAGTACTTC. It translates to CASSQFSSGGQETQYF.